The 29 T cell receptor beta chains below were found in one sample sequenced in a study of blood T cell repertoires in COVID-19. Here immunoSEQ multiplex PCR was the method, and the copy in TCRdb shows in-frame clones only, minus some. This table holds 400,000 to 450,000 clones, 75% to 90% found once. The sequenced sample was peripheral blood. The origin of the receptors is a woman between 40 and 55 years old with COVID-19, enrolled during active disease.

V and J are TRBV5-1 and TRBJ1-6, with D possibly matching TRBD1 (5 bases). Between the trimmed V and J ends, which lost 7 bases and 10 bases, there was a span of 21 bases. This CDR3 region has 15 residues. CDR1 and CDR2 from the germline V gene are SGHRS and YFSETQ. The CDR3 bases are TGCGCCAGCCGTCTCGACCCAGCTCGGGGGTCACCCCTCCACTTT. This translates into CASRLDPARGSPLHF.

The chain is built from TRBV6-2 or TRBV6-3 and TRBJ2-7; D may be TRBD2 (5 bases). Germline V lookup: CDR1 MNHEY, CDR2 SVGEGT. The CDR3 has 15 residues. V was clipped by 3 bases and J by 3 bases, with 15 bases between them. In nucleotides, the CDR3 is TGTGCCAGCAGTTATGATGATCCGAGGGTCTACGAGCAGTACTTC. It codes for CASSYDDPRVYEQYF.

The V call is TRBV4-1, the J call TRBJ2-7; the D gene is possibly TRBD1 (5 bases). The CDR3 runs to 12 residues. Trimming pared 5 bases from V and 6 bases from J, leaving 11 bases between. Germline values: CDR1 MGHRA, CDR2 YSYEKL. CDR3 residues: CASSYPRGEQYF. CDR3 nucleotide sequence: TGCGCCAGCAGCTATCCTAGGGGCGAGCAGTACTTC.

The chain couples TRBV24-1 to TRBJ2-1, with D possibly being TRBD2 (5 bases). This CDR3 is 13 amino acids long. The V gene's germline CDR1 is KGHDR and CDR2 SFDVKD. The V gene lost 5 bases and the J gene lost 8 bases, with 12 bases spanning the gap. The CDR3: CATSADSWDEQFF. CDR3 DNA: TGTGCCACCAGTGCGGACTCTTGGGATGAGCAGTTCTTC.

This rearrangement joins TRBV11-2 to TRBJ1-1; D is uncertain. With 1 base removed from V and 5 bases from J, the gap between germline ends came to 5 bases. Looked up from germline, CDR1 is SGHAT and CDR2 is FQNNGV. CDR3 length: 12 residues. The CDR3 bases are TGTGCCAGCAGCTTAGCGGGGACTGAAGCTTTCTTT. It translates to CASSLAGTEAFF.

The chain links TRBV9 to TRBJ2-5; TRBD1 matches 9 bases. In germline, CDR1 is SGDLS, CDR2 YYNGEE. Trimming cost V 2 bases and J 5 bases; bases outside gene matches: 7. This CDR3 has 15 residues. CDR3 sequence (DNA): TGTGCCAGCAGCGTTCGGACAGGGGAATTGGAGACCCAGTACTTC. Residues: CASSVRTGELETQYF.

The chain employs TRBV7-9 and TRBJ2-7; possible D gene TRBD1, 5 bases. There are 13 residues in the CDR3. V shed 5 bases and J shed 2 bases, with 10 bases lying between them. Looked up from germline, CDR1 is SEHNR and CDR2 is FQNEAQ (reference sequence). CDR3 nucleotides: TGTGCCAGCAGCCCCAGGGAAACCTACGAGCAGTACTTC. It is translated as CASSPRETYEQYF.

CDR3 amino acids: CASSLGDRVTEAFF. The CDR3 bases are TGCGCCAGCAGCTTGGGGGACAGGGTCACTGAAGCTTTCTTT. The chain carries TRBV5-1 and TRBJ1-1; 9 bases fit TRBD1. The germline V gene encodes CDR1 SGHRS and CDR2 YFSETQ. CDR3 length equals 14 residues. The V gene end was trimmed by 0 bases and the J gene end by 4 bases; junction bases not matched to a gene: 1.

The J gene is TRBJ1-6, the V gene TRBV7-3; 7 nucleotides line up with TRBD1. V lost 1 base to trimming and J lost 8 bases; unmatched junction nucleotides: 5. The CDR3 sequence is 15 residues long. Per germline, CDR1 SGHTA and CDR2 FQGTGA. The CDR3 nucleotides read TGTGCCAGCAGCTTAAGGGCAGGGGGATATTCACCCCTCCACTTT. Translated: CASSLRAGGYSPLHF.

The chain combines TRBV7-9 with TRBJ2-5, with 9 bases lining up with TRBD2. Germline V gene sequence: CDR1 SEHNR, CDR2 FQNEAQ (reference sequence). The V segment lost 0 bases and the J segment 6 bases; nucleotides outside the gene matches: 11. CDR3 length: 17 residues. The DNA of the CDR3 is TGTGCCAGCAGCTTAGCGCGGGTAGCGGGGGAGCTGAAGACCCAGTACTTC. This gives the protein CASSLARVAGELKTQYF.

The CDR3 loop is CASSLQTAYGYTF. DNA of the CDR3: TGTGCCAGCAGCTTACAGACAGCCTATGGCTACACCTTC. The gene calls are TRBV7-2 and TRBJ1-2, with D possibly matching TRBD1 (5 bases). Germline V gene sequence: CDR1 SGHTA, CDR2 FQGNSA. The V and J ends lost 2 bases and 4 bases respectively, with 8 bases between them. This CDR3 contains 13 residues.

The chain is built from TRBV10-3 and TRBJ2-3; 9 nucleotides match TRBD2. Germline lookup yields CDR1 ENHRY and CDR2 SYGVKD. This CDR3 comprises 16 residues. With 3 bases clipped from V and 4 bases from J, the junction kept 8 bases outside the gene matches. CDR3 in amino acids: CAISDPLAGEADTQYF. Here the CDR3 DNA reads TGTGCCATCAGTGACCCGTTAGCGGGAGAGGCAGATACGCAGTATTTT.

J is TRBJ2-3 and V is TRBV15, with D perhaps TRBD2 (6 bases). The CDR3 contains 16 residues. CDR1 is LNHNV, CDR2 YYDKDF, per germline (reference sequence). V lost 0 bases and J lost 4, with 14 bases in between. The CDR3 nucleotides read TGTGCCACCAGCAGAGACCCCCCTGGCGGGGCAGATACGCAGTATTTT. It encodes CATSRDPPGGADTQYF.

This chain uses TRBV27 with TRBJ2-1, with a possible D match to TRBD2 (6 bases). This CDR3 region has 14 residues. Trimming stripped 2 bases from V and 10 bases from J, with 15 bases between. CDR1 MNHEY and CDR2 SMNVEV come from the germline V gene (reference sequence). The CDR3 is CASSLTGVFGEQFF. The CDR3 DNA is TGTGCCAGCAGTTTAACGGGGGTGTTCGGGGAGCAGTTCTTC.

The chain combines TRBV28 with TRBJ1-4; TRBD1 agrees at 7 bases. The CDR3 spans 15 residues. CDR1 MDHEN and CDR2 SYDVKM come from the germline V gene. V lost 4 bases, J lost 8 bases, and 10 bases stayed unmatched. The CDR3 here is CASSYVPGGGEKLFF. DNA for the CDR3: TGTGCCAGCAGTTATGTTCCAGGGGGAGGAGAAAAACTGTTTTTT.

The V and J genes are TRBV7-6 and TRBJ1-3, with TRBD1 as a possible D gene (5 bases). V dropped 2 bases and J dropped 0 bases, with 14 bases sitting between them. CDR3 length: 17 residues. CDR1 and CDR2 from the germline V gene are SGHVS and FNYEAQ. CDR3 region: CASSLSGHSLSGNTIYF. The CDR3 DNA reads as TGTGCCAGCAGCTTATCAGGGCACAGCCTCTCTGGAAACACCATATATTTT.

The chain recombines TRBV6-6 with TRBJ1-5, with D possibly TRBD1 on 6 matching bases. The V end lost 7 bases, the J end lost 2 bases, and 15 bases lay between the germline ends. The CDR3 consists of 15 residues. The germline V gene has CDR1 MNHNY and CDR2 SVGAGI (reference sequence). The DNA of the CDR3 is TGTGCCAGCAACCTACAGGGTGGAGGCAATCAGCCCCAGCATTTT. Its protein product is CASNLQGGGNQPQHF.

The V and J genes are TRBV10-1 and TRBJ1-6; TRBD1 matches at 7 bases. Losses at the gene ends were 6 bases for V and 4 bases for J; bases not matched to a gene: 6. Germline lookup yields CDR1 WNHNN and CDR2 SYGVQD (reference sequence). The CDR3 loop spans 15 amino acids. This CDR3 reads CASRAGTAYNSPLHF. CDR3 in DNA: TGCGCCAGCAGAGCCGGGACAGCTTATAATTCACCCCTCCACTTT.

The J gene is TRBJ2-3, the V gene TRBV19, with D perhaps TRBD2 (5 bases). Trimming removed 0 bases at V and 4 bases at J, with 11 bases between. The CDR3 length is 15 residues. Germline V gene sequence: CDR1 LNHDA, CDR2 SQIVND (reference sequence). The CDR3 DNA follows: TGTGCCAGTAGTATAGATCTAGGGAGCTCAGATACGCAGTATTTT. Its translation: CASSIDLGSSDTQYF.

This chain joins TRBV5-4 and TRBJ2-2, with unresolved D. CDR1 and CDR2 (germline): SGHNT, YYREEE (reference sequence). Trimming removed 0 bases from V and 3 bases from J, with 6 bases in between. CDR3 size: 14 residues. The CDR3, as DNA: TGTGCCAGCAGCTTGGAACAGCACACCGGGGAGCTGTTTTTT. This gives the protein CASSLEQHTGELFF.

This clone was recorded once. The chain is built from TRBV7-6 and TRBJ2-7, with a tentative D call TRBD1 (6 bases). CDR1 is SGHVS and CDR2 is FNYEAQ in the germline V gene. This CDR3 region has 18 residues. The V and J ends lost 0 bases and 1 base respectively, with 19 bases between them. Written as DNA, the CDR3 is TGTGCCAGCAGCTTAGCACGGACAGCTCTCCAAGGATCCTACGAGCAGTACTTC. Residues: CASSLARTALQGSYEQYF.

The rearrangement joins TRBV12-3 or TRBV12-4 to TRBJ2-5, with D possibly matching TRBD2 (6 bases). Trimming left V 8 bases short and J 1 base short, with 11 bases between. CDR3 length: 13 amino acids. CDR3 nucleotides: TGTGCCAGCGCGTTGGGGGGCCAAGAGACCCAGTACTTC. Protein: CASALGGQETQYF.

V is TRBV19 and J is TRBJ2-7; weak D call: TRBD1 (6 bases). Trimming removed 4 bases at V and 5 bases at J, with 12 bases between. This CDR3 contains 13 residues. Germline assignment: CDR1 LNHDA and CDR2 SQIVND (reference sequence). DNA of the CDR3: TGTGCCAGTAGTAGGGGACACCCCGACGAGCAGTACTTC. This encodes CASSRGHPDEQYF. Supplemented by reference TRBV19 and TRBJ2-7, the full variable domain reads DGGITQSPKYLFRKEGQNVTLSCEQNLNHDAMYWYRQDPGQGLRLIYYSQIVNDFQKGDIAEGYSVSREKKESFPLTVTSAQKNPTAFYLCASSRGHPDEQYFGPGTRLTVT.

The chain carries TRBV5-6 and TRBJ2-1; D gene unclear. Trimming shortened V by 4 bases and J by 8 bases, and 16 bases separated the two germline ends. Germline CDR1 is SGHDT and CDR2 is YYEEEE. CDR3 length: 14 residues. CDR3 region: CASSPWALVDEQFF. Here the CDR3 DNA reads TGTGCCAGCAGCCCCTGGGCCCTTGTGGATGAGCAGTTCTTC.

CDR3 DNA: TGTGCCAGCAGCTTACCCAGGGAATACCAAGAGACCCAGTACTTC. Amino acids: CASSLPREYQETQYF. This rearrangement joins TRBV7-9 to TRBJ2-5, with D perhaps TRBD1 (5 bases). Germline-derived CDR1 and CDR2 are SEHNR and FQNEAQ (reference sequence). The V and J ends lost 2 bases and 0 bases respectively, with 10 bases between them. This CDR3 is built from 15 residues.

V is TRBV5-4 and J is TRBJ2-7, with a possible D match to TRBD2 (6 bases). The CDR3 has 16 amino acids. From germline, CDR1 is SGHNT and CDR2 YYREEE (reference sequence). V lost 4 bases and J 0 bases, leaving 17 bases between the germline ends. CDR3 sequence: CASSPGSPWVSYEQYF. In nucleotides, the CDR3 is TGTGCCAGCAGCCCCGGGAGCCCCTGGGTCTCCTACGAGCAGTACTTC.

This clone has only one observation. V and J are TRBV28 and TRBJ1-5; maybe TRBD1 (6 bases). The V and J ends lost 6 bases and 3 bases respectively, with 12 bases between them. The germline V gene encodes CDR1 MDHEN and CDR2 SYDVKM. The length of the CDR3 is 14 residues. The CDR3 coding sequence is TGTGCCAGCAGATCGGACAGAGCCAATCAGCCCCAGCATTTT. It codes for CASRSDRANQPQHF. The full variable domain, with the rest looked up from reference TRBV28 and TRBJ1-5, is DVKVTQSSRYLVKRTGEKVFLECVQDMDHENMFWYRQDPGLGLRLIYFSYDVKMKEKGDIPEGYSVSREKKERFSLILESASTNQTSMYLCASRSDRANQPQHFGDGTRLSIL.

The chain couples TRBV27 to TRBJ2-5, with TRBD1 matching over 7 bases. This CDR3 has 15 residues. Per germline, CDR1 MNHEY and CDR2 SMNVEV (reference sequence). V lost 5 bases, J lost 5 bases, and 11 bases stayed unmatched. Here the CDR3 DNA reads TGTGCCAGCAGTCCTACCCAGGGACAGAAGGAGACCCAGTACTTC. Translating gives CASSPTQGQKETQYF.

This clone was counted a single time. CDR3 residues: CASGLVQAGELFF. The CDR3 DNA is TGTGCTAGTGGTTTGGTACAGGCCGGGGAGCTGTTTTTT. This rearrangement joins TRBV12-5 to TRBJ2-2, with a weak D call TRBD1 (5 bases). The V end lost 0 bases, the J end lost 6 bases, and 5 bases lay between the germline ends. Germline V gene sequence: CDR1 LGHNT, CDR2 FRNRAP. The CDR3 totals 13 residues.